This TCR beta chain appears in the sequencing data of a study of OX40 agonist ivuxolimab in advanced cancers. Assay used: immunoSEQ multiplex PCR; TCRdb lists only in-frame clones, some missing. Among over 85,000 clones listed, roughly nine tenths were seen once. V was pared by 4 bases and J by 0 bases, with 3 bases between. The CDR3 is 11 residues long. From germline, CDR1 is SQVTM and CDR2 ANQGSEA. The sample consisted of CD4+ or CD8+ T cells sorted from blood, taken in a trial of the OX40 agonist ivuxolimab. The V gene is TRBV29-1, the J gene TRBJ1-1; no firm D call. The clonotype comes from an adult with an advanced solid tumor such as melanoma, head and neck, liver or kidney cancer. The CDR3: CSVVMNTEAFF. For the CDR3, the DNA is TGCAGCGTTGTGATGAACACTGAAGCTTTCTTT.